These 10 T cell receptor beta chains came from one sample sequenced in a study of OX40 agonist ivuxolimab in advanced cancers. Generated by immunoSEQ multiplex PCR, the TCRdb table keeps only in-frame clones and is missing some. The sample contains tens of thousands of clones, approximately 83% of which appear only once. Sequenced material: CD4+ or CD8+ T cells sorted from blood, taken in a trial of the OX40 agonist ivuxolimab. The origin of the receptors is an adult with an advanced solid tumor such as melanoma, head and neck, liver or kidney cancer.

This clone was found once. The rearrangement joins TRBV7-9 to TRBJ1-5, with 8 bases identical to TRBD1. CDR1 and CDR2 (germline): SEHNR, FQNEAQ (reference sequence). The CDR3 consists of 15 residues. V gave up 3 bases and J gave up 5 bases; unmatched junction bases: 6. The CDR3 DNA is TGTGCCAGCAGCTTGGACAGGGACCGGGATCAGCCCCAGCATTTT. Amino acids: CASSLDRDRDQPQHF.

The chain joins TRBV5-8 to TRBJ2-7; 7 nucleotides line up with TRBD2. The CDR3 totals 16 residues. J gave up 4 bases and V 5 bases, and 15 bases lay outside the gene matches. The germline V gene encodes CDR1 SGHTS and CDR2 YDEGEE. CDR3 DNA: TGTGCCAGCAGGTTTGGGTCTAGCGGTCTGGCATACGAGCAGTACTTC. As protein: CASRFGSSGLAYEQYF.

The chain carries TRBV5-1 and TRBJ1-1; D not certain. CDR1 and CDR2 (germline): SGHRS, YFSETQ. The V end was cut by 0 bases, the J end by 0 bases, with 12 bases between. The CDR3 is 16 amino acids. The DNA for the CDR3 is TGCGCCAGCAGCTTGGGTACGCTGGGGATGAACACTGAAGCTTTCTTT. Translated, it gives CASSLGTLGMNTEAFF.

The DNA of the CDR3 is TGTGCCAGCAGCTTAGATCGGACAGTCCTTAATGAGCAGTTCTTC. Its protein is CASSLDRTVLNEQFF. The rearrangement joins TRBV11-2 to TRBJ2-1, with D perhaps matching TRBD1 (6 bases). The V end lost 0 bases, the J end lost 7 bases, and 13 bases lay between the germline ends. The V gene's germline CDR1 is SGHAT and CDR2 FQNNGV. The CDR3 covers 15 residues. The full variable domain, rest sourced from reference TRBV11-2 and TRBJ2-1, is EAGVAQSPRYKIIEKRQSVAFWCNPISGHATLYWYQQILGQGPKLLIQFQNNGVVDDSQLPKDRFSAERLKGVDSTLKIQPAKLEDSAVYLCASSLDRTVLNEQFFGPGTRLTVL.

The chain carries TRBV4-1 and TRBJ2-1, with 10 bases identical to TRBD2. This CDR3 spans 15 amino acids. Unmatched junction bases numbered 3, after V lost 4 bases and J lost 3 bases. CDR1 MGHRA and CDR2 YSYEKL come from the germline V gene. The CDR3 sequence: CASSPWTSGYNEQFF. As DNA, the CDR3 is TGCGCCAGCAGCCCCTGGACTAGCGGCTACAATGAGCAGTTCTTC.

The rearrangement joins TRBV13 to TRBJ2-7; 9 bases agree with TRBD2. The CDR3 totals 18 residues. Germline assignment: CDR1 PRHDT and CDR2 FYEKMQ (reference sequence). The trim removed 5 bases at V and 4 bases at J, leaving 18 bases unmatched. The CDR3 is CASSPGLADDGGWYEQYF. The CDR3 DNA is TGTGCCAGCAGCCCGGGACTAGCAGACGACGGTGGGTGGTACGAGCAGTACTTC.

V usage is TRBV16 and J usage is TRBJ1-1; D is ambiguous. Trimming took off 2 bases at V and 2 bases at J, with 6 bases between the two ends. The germline V gene encodes CDR1 KGHSY and CDR2 FQNENV. This CDR3 comprises 13 residues. CDR3 bases: TGTGCCAGCAGCCAACAGATCAACACTGAAGCTTTCTTT. This encodes CASSQQINTEAFF.

The chain links TRBV21-1 to TRBJ2-7; the D call of TRBD2 is as the table states it, not checked on the DNA. TRBV21-1 is a known pseudogene. The CDR3 contains 16 residues. CDR3 protein: CASSIRSSGSSYEQYF. CDR3 nucleotides: TGTGCCAGCAGCATTAGATCTAGCGGGAGTTCCTACGAGCAGTACTTC.

The chain joins TRBV6-6 to TRBJ1-3; no reliable D call. Germline V CDR1 and CDR2: MNHNY, SVGAGI (reference sequence). CDR3 length: 12 residues. The V end lost 4 bases, the J end lost 7 bases, and 8 bases lay between the germline ends. CDR3 DNA: TGTGCCAGCAGTTCCTTCAGGAACACCATATATTTT. This gives the protein CASSSFRNTIYF.

The V and J genes are TRBV28 and TRBJ2-5; weak D call: TRBD1 (5 bases). The germline CDR1 and CDR2 sequences are MDHEN and SYDVKM. The germline V and J ends were trimmed by 3 bases and 7 bases, with 12 bases remaining between them. CDR3 length: 13 amino acids. CDR3 loop: CASSFRVGGTQYF. Here the CDR3 DNA reads TGTGCCAGCAGTTTCAGGGTGGGCGGGACCCAGTACTTC.